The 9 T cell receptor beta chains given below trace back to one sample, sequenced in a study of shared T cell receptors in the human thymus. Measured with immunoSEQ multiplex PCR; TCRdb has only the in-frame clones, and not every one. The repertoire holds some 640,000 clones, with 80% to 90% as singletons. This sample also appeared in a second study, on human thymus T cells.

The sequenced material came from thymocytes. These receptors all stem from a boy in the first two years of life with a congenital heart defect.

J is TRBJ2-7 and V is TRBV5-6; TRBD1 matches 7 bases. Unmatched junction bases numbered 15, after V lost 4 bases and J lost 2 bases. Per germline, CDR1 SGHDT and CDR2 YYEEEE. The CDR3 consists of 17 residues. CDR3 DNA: TGTGCCAGCAGCCTCCCTGTTCCTTTGACAGGGCCCTACGAGCAGTACTTC. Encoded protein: CASSLPVPLTGPYEQYF.

CDR3 residues: CASSPYREFSTEAFF. The CDR3 DNA is TGCGCCAGCAGCCCCTACAGGGAATTCAGCACTGAAGCTTTCTTT. V is TRBV4-3 and J is TRBJ1-1; TRBD1 is a possible D gene (6 bases). CDR1 is LGHNA and CDR2 is YSLEER in the germline V gene. The V end lost 4 bases, the J end lost 4 bases, and 16 bases lay between the germline ends. The CDR3 loop spans 15 amino acids.

The CDR3 nucleotides are TGTGCCAGCAGCCAAGGCCTTGGGTCGGGGGAAACAGATACGCAGTATTTT. Its translation: CASSQGLGSGETDTQYF. The rearrangement joins TRBV4-2 to TRBJ2-3; TRBD2 is a possible D gene (6 bases). Germline V gives CDR1 LGHNA, CDR2 YNFKEQ. This CDR3 contains 17 residues. Trimming removed 1 base from V and 3 bases from J, with 17 bases in between.

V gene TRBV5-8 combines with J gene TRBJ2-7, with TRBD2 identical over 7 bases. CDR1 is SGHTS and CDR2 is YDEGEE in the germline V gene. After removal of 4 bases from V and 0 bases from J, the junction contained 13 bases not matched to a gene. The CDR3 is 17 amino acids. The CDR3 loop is CASSPGSGDYASYEQYF. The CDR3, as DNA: TGTGCCAGCAGCCCTGGGAGCGGGGACTACGCCTCCTACGAGCAGTACTTC.

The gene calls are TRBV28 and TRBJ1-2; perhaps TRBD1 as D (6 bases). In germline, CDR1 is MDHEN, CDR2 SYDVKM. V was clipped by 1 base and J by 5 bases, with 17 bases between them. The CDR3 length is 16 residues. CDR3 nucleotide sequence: TGTGCCAGCAGTTTATCTCGGGGGGCGCCTACTTATGGCTACACCTTC. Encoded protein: CASSLSRGAPTYGYTF.

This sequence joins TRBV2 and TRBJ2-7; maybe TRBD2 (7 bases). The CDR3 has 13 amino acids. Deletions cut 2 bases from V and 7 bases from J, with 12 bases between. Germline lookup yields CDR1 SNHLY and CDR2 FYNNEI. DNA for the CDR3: TGTGCCAGCAGTGAATGGGGGGGCGGGGAGCAGTACTTC. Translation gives CASSEWGGGEQYF.

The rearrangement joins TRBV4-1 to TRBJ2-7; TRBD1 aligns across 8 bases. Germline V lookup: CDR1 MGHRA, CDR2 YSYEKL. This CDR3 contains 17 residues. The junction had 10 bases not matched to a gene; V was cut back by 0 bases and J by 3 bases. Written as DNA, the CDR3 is TGCGCCAGCAGCCAAGATCCCCTACAGGGGGACGACTACGAGCAGTACTTC. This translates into CASSQDPLQGDDYEQYF.

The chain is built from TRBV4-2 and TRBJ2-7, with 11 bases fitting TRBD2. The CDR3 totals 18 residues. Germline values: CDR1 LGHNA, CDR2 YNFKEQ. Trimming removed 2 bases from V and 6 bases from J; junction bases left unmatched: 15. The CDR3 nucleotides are TGTGCCAGCAGCCAACCTCATATTACTAGCGGGGGACCCCTCGAGCAGTACTTC. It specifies CASSQPHITSGGPLEQYF.

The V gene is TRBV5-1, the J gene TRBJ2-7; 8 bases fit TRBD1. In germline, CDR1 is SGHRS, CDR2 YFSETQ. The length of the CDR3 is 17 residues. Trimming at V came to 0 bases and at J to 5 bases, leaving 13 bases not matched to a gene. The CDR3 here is CASSLALTGGQYDEQYF. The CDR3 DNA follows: TGCGCCAGCAGCTTGGCCCTCACAGGGGGTCAGTACGACGAGCAGTACTTC.